These T cell receptor beta chains were read from a single sample in a study of blood T cell repertoires in COVID-19. The table came from immunoSEQ multiplex PCR; TCRdb's copy has only in-frame clones and leaves some out. The sample has about 160,000 clones; approximately 86% are singletons. Specimen: peripheral blood. These receptors originate from a man aged 60 to 75 with COVID-19, enrolled during active disease. CDR3s include the opening cysteine and the closing phenylalanine or tryptophan. D genes are given only for firm matches. Clone size, where shown, is once, few, many, or a class for clones that have expanded.

D gene: .; clone size: once; CDR3 length: 14; J gene: TRBJ1-5; V gene: TRBV5-5; CDR3 DNA: TGTGCCAGCAGCTTGGTGGGGGGAGGTCAGCCCCAGCATTTT; CDR3 protein: CASSLVGGGQPQHF
D gene: TRBD1; clone size: .; CDR3 length: 13; J gene: TRBJ1-2; V gene: TRBV24-1; CDR3 DNA: TGTGCCACCAGTGATCAGACAGGGGCGGGCTACACCTTC; CDR3 protein: CATSDQTGAGYTF
D gene: .; clone size: .; CDR3 length: 12; J gene: TRBJ1-5; V gene: TRBV12-3/TRBV12-4; CDR3 DNA: TGTGCCAGCAGTTTGTTGCGGGAGCCCCAGCATTTT; CDR3 protein: CASSLLREPQHF
D gene: .; clone size: .; CDR3 length: 15; J gene: TRBJ1-5; V gene: TRBV9; CDR3 DNA: TGTGCCAGCAGCGTAGGGGACTCTTCGGATCAGCCCCAGCATTTT; CDR3 protein: CASSVGDSSDQPQHF
D gene: .; clone size: few; CDR3 length: 14; J gene: TRBJ1-5; V gene: TRBV29-1; CDR3 DNA: TGCAGCGCTGCGCAGGGGTTTGGCAATCAGCCCCAGCATTTT; CDR3 protein: CSAAQGFGNQPQHF
D gene: .; clone size: once; CDR3 length: 12; J gene: TRBJ1-5; V gene: TRBV6-5; CDR3 DNA: TGTGCCAGCTCTATCGATGTCCAGCCCCAGCATTTT; CDR3 protein: CASSIDVQPQHF
D gene: .; clone size: .; CDR3 length: 12; J gene: TRBJ1-5; V gene: TRBV6-6; CDR3 DNA: TGTGCCAGCAGTTGGGGAGATCAGCCCCAGCATTTT; CDR3 protein: CASSWGDQPQHF
D gene: .; clone size: .; CDR3 length: 12; J gene: TRBJ1-6; V gene: TRBV3-1/TRBV3-2; CDR3 DNA: TGTGCCAGCAGCCAAGTAGTTTCACCCCTCCACTTT; CDR3 protein: CASSQVVSPLHF
D gene: TRBD2; clone size: .; CDR3 length: 15; J gene: TRBJ2-2; V gene: TRBV11-2; CDR3 DNA: TGTGCCCGCAGCTTTGGGCGGGGGGGCACCGGGGAGCTGTTTTTT; CDR3 protein: CARSFGRGGTGELFF
D gene: TRBD1; clone size: .; CDR3 length: 15; J gene: TRBJ2-6; V gene: TRBV7-2; CDR3 DNA: TGTGCCAGCAGCTTAGTTATGGGACAGATAAACCAAATGACTTTC; CDR3 protein: CASSLVMGQINQMTF
D gene: .; clone size: .; CDR3 length: 13; J gene: TRBJ2-7; V gene: TRBV12-3/TRBV12-4; CDR3 DNA: TGTGCCAGCAGACTCGGGGAGGTTGGGGAGCAGTACTTC; CDR3 protein: CASRLGEVGEQYF
D gene: .; clone size: .; CDR3 length: 15; J gene: TRBJ2-5; V gene: TRBV27; CDR3 DNA: TGTGCCAGCAGTTTTCAGGGTCCGGGCCAAGAGACCCAGTACTTC; CDR3 protein: CASSFQGPGQETQYF
D gene: TRBD2; clone size: .; CDR3 length: 15; J gene: TRBJ2-1; V gene: TRBV7-9; CDR3 DNA: TGTGCCAGCAGCTTAGGGACTAGCGGGTACAATGAGCAGTTCTTC; CDR3 protein: CASSLGTSGYNEQFF
D gene: TRBD2; clone size: few; CDR3 length: 16; J gene: TRBJ2-1; V gene: TRBV18; CDR3 DNA: TGTGCCAGCTCACGGGAACTAGCGGGGGGCAACAATGAGCAGTTCTTC; CDR3 protein: CASSRELAGGNNEQFF
D gene: TRBD1; clone size: .; CDR3 length: 14; J gene: TRBJ2-7; V gene: TRBV19; CDR3 DNA: TGTGCCAGTAGTTCCTTAGGACAGGGCTACGAGCAGTACTTC; CDR3 protein: CASSSLGQGYEQYF
D gene: .; clone size: .; CDR3 length: 15; J gene: TRBJ1-6; V gene: TRBV6-5; CDR3 DNA: TGTGCCAGCAGTTTAGACAGGCGAGATAATTCACCCCTCCACTTT; CDR3 protein: CASSLDRRDNSPLHF
D gene: .; clone size: .; CDR3 length: 14; J gene: TRBJ1-4; V gene: TRBV30; CDR3 DNA: TGTGCCTGGAGCGCAACGGACAGTTATGAAAAACTGTTTTTT; CDR3 protein: CAWSATDSYEKLFF
D gene: TRBD1; clone size: .; CDR3 length: 15; J gene: TRBJ1-6; V gene: TRBV2; CDR3 DNA: TGTGCCAGCAGTGAGTTGCAGGGCAGGGGGTCACCCCTCCACTTT; CDR3 protein: CASSELQGRGSPLHF
D gene: TRBD1; clone size: .; CDR3 length: 13; J gene: TRBJ2-2; V gene: TRBV19; CDR3 DNA: TGTGCCAGTACAGGGGGCGTCACCGGGGAGCTGTTTTTT; CDR3 protein: CASTGGVTGELFF
D gene: .; clone size: .; CDR3 length: 19; J gene: TRBJ1-3; V gene: TRBV5-1; CDR3 DNA: TGCGCCAGCAGCTTGAAAGGGAGGGGCGGACTGGATTCTGGAAACACCATATATTTT; CDR3 protein: CASSLKGRGGLDSGNTIYF
D gene: .; clone size: .; CDR3 length: 15; J gene: TRBJ2-5; V gene: TRBV19; CDR3 DNA: TGTGCCAGTAGTATTCCTGGACAGATTTTAAAGACCCAGTACTTC; CDR3 protein: CASSIPGQILKTQYF
D gene: .; clone size: .; CDR3 length: 13; J gene: TRBJ1-2; V gene: TRBV6-5; CDR3 DNA: TGTGCCAGTCACGAGACAGGATTGAGTGGCTACACCTTC; CDR3 protein: CASHETGLSGYTF
D gene: .; clone size: .; CDR3 length: 14; J gene: TRBJ2-4; V gene: TRBV6-4; CDR3 DNA: TGTGCCAGCAGTCCTTCGGGGACAACAAACATTCAGTACTTC; CDR3 protein: CASSPSGTTNIQYF